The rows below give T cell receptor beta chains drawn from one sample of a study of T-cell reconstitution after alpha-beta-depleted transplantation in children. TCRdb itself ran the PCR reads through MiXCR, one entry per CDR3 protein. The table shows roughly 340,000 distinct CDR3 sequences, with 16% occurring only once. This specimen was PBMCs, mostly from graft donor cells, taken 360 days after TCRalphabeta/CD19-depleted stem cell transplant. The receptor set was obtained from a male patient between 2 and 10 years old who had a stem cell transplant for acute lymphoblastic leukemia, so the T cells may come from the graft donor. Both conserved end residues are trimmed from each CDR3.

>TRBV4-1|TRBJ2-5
ASSQDGPGAPQETQY
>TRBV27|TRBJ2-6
ASSLGPFSLSGANVLT
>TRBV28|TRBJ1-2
ASTSGGLRGYT
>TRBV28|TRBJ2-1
ASSLGLAMAIEQF
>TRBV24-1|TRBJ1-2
ATSDWKGGYT
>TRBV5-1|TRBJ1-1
ASSYFRQGVRMNTEAF
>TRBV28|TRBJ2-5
ASSLRVWTSGNGQETQY
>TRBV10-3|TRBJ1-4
ASNRALNEKLF
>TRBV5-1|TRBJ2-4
ASSLPGQNIQY
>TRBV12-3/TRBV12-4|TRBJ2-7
ASTPDVSYEQY
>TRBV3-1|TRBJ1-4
ASSQGGRGYSEKLF
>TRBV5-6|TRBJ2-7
ASSLGLAGGRYEQY
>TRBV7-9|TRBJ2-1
ASSLVGTRVNNEQF
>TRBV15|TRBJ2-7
ATSPSMERGKYEQY
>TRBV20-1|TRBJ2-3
SAIELAGATDTQY
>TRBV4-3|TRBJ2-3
ASSQALRGTDTQY
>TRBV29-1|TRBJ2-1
SGSRTSGNNEQF
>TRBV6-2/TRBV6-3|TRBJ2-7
ASSWGQHYEQY
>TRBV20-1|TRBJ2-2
SARDPSRGGGELF
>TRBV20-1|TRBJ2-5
SASVGQETQY
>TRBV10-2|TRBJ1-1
ASSGGQGAPTVGAF
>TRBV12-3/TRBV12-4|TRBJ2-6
ASSSVFSGANVLT
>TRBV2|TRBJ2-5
ASSGTSRHQETQY
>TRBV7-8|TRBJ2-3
ASSFAEDTQY
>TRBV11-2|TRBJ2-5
ASSLVGREGRGKQETQY
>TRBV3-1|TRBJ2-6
ASSQEWGLSSGANVLT
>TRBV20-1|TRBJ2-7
SARETGYYEQY